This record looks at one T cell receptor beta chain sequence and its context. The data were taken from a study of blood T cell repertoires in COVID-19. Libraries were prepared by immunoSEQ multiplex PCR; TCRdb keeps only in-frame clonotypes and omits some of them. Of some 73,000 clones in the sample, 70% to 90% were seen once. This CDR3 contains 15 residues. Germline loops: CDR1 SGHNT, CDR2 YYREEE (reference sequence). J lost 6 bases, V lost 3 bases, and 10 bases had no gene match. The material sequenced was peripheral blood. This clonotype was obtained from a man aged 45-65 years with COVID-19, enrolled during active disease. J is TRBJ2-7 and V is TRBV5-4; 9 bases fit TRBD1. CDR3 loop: CASSSGPGTGPEQYF. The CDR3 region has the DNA TGTGCCAGCAGCTCGGGGCCCGGGACAGGGCCCGAGCAGTACTTC.